Below, one T cell receptor (beta chain) is given with its context. The junction differs from germline at one of its ends, possibly a read error. The CDR3 contains 14 residues. The germline V gene encodes CDR1 LNHNV and CDR2 YYDKDF (reference sequence). It was roughly 10 milliliters of peripheral blood that were drawn from each donor. A second PCR of about 7 to 12 cycles used a sample-barcoded 5' primer and a J-beta primer mix. A template-switch adaptor containing 12 random nucleotides labeled each cDNA molecule. TCRdb passed the 5' RACE reads through MiXCR, listing each CDR3 protein once. The sample contains hundreds of thousands of distinct CDR3 sequences, about 30% of which appear only once. These data come from a study of blood T cells in healthy people across ages.

The sequenced sample was blood. This receptor was obtained from a woman of 80 years or more in good health. The chain is built from TRBV15 and TRBJ1-4, with D maybe TRBD1 (6 bases). CDR3 in DNA: TGTGCCACCAGCAGAAGAGGGGGGCGGGAAAAACTGTGTTTT. This encodes CATSRRGGREKLCF.